A single sample is the source of the 6 T cell receptor beta chains below, sequenced in a study of OX40 agonist ivuxolimab in advanced cancers. TCRdb's table, derived via immunoSEQ multiplex PCR, lists solely in-frame clones and lacks some. This sample has fewer than 60,000 clones, with around nine tenths found just once. The specimen comprised CD4+ or CD8+ T cells sorted from blood, sampled in a trial of the OX40 agonist ivuxolimab. Source of these receptors: an adult with an advanced solid tumor such as melanoma, head and neck, liver or kidney cancer.

The rearrangement uses TRBV19 and TRBJ2-1, with a possible D match to TRBD2 (5 bases). Trimming cost V 5 bases and J 6 bases, with 8 bases left between them. CDR3 length: 12 amino acids. The germline CDR1 and CDR2 sequences are LNHDA and SQIVND (reference sequence). The CDR3, as DNA: TGTGCCAGTAGTGTCGGGATCAATGAGCAGTTCTTC. Translated, it gives CASSVGINEQFF.

J is TRBJ1-1 and V is TRBV19; tentatively, D is TRBD1 (5 bases). This CDR3 spans 15 amino acids. Trimming took off 7 bases at V and 3 bases at J, with 18 bases between the two ends. Germline loops: CDR1 LNHDA, CDR2 SQIVND (reference sequence). CDR3 coding DNA: TGTGCCAGTAACGAGGGGCAGATTCCCCACACTGAAGCTTTCTTT. This translates into CASNEGQIPHTEAFF.

V and J are TRBV15 and TRBJ1-1; D may be TRBD1 (5 bases). V lost 3 bases, J lost 4 bases, and 9 bases lay in between. Germline CDR1 is LNHNV and CDR2 is YYDKDF (reference sequence). The CDR3 covers 13 residues. CDR3 coding DNA: TGTGCCACCAGCAGTAGGACACTCACTGAAGCTTTCTTT. Translated: CATSSRTLTEAFF.

This rearrangement joins TRBV9 to TRBJ2-7; D unresolved. This CDR3 contains 15 residues. Germline CDR1 and CDR2: SGDLS and YYNGEE. V was shortened by 0 bases and J by 1 base, with 11 bases between the two germline ends. The DNA for the CDR3 is TGTGCCAGCAGCGTAGCTCGGCAGCCTTCCTACGAGCAGTACTTC. Protein sequence: CASSVARQPSYEQYF.

The V call is TRBV7-9, the J call TRBJ2-5; a possible D gene is TRBD2 (6 bases). The CDR3 extends over 14 amino acids. With 11 bases removed from V and 1 base from J, the gap between germline ends came to 17 bases. Per the germline V gene, CDR1 is SEHNR and CDR2 is FQNEAQ (reference sequence). CDR3 bases: TGTGCCTATGGAGAAGTCGGGAGCCAAGAGACCCAGTACTTC. Amino acid sequence: CAYGEVGSQETQYF.

In this sample, this clone turned up once. The gene calls are TRBV7-8 and TRBJ2-3, with D possibly TRBD2 on 7 matching bases. V was shortened by 4 bases and J by 1 base, with 18 bases between the two germline ends. The CDR3 loop spans 17 amino acids. Germline loops: CDR1 SGHVS, CDR2 FQNEAQ. The CDR3 coding sequence is TGTGCCAGCAGCTCAATAAGGGGGGGCCTTGGCACAGATACGCAGTATTTT. Amino acid sequence: CASSSIRGGLGTDTQYF.